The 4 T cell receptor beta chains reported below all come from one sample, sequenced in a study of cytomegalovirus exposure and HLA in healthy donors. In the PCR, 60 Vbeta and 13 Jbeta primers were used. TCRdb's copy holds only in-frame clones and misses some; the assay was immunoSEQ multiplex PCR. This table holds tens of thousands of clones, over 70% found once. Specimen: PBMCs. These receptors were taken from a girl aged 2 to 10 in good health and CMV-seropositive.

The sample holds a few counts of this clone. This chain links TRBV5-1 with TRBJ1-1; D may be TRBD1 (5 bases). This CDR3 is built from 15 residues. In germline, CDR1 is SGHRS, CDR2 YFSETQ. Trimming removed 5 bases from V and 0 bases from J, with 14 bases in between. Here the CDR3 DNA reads TGCGCCAGCAGAAAGGAATCAGGGCTGAACACTGAAGCTTTCTTT. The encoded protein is CASRKESGLNTEAFF.

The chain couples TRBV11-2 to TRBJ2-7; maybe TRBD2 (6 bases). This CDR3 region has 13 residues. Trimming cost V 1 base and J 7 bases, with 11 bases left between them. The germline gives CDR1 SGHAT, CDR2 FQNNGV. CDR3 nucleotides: TGTGCCAGCAGCTTAGCTCCAGGGAGGGAGCAGTACTTC. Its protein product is CASSLAPGREQYF.

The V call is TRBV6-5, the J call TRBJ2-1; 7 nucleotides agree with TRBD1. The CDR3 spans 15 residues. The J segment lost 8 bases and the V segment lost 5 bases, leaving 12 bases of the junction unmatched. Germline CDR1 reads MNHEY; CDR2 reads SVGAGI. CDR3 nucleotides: TGTGCCAGCAGTCTCCGGGACAGACAGGAGCATGAGCAGTTCTTC. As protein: CASSLRDRQEHEQFF.

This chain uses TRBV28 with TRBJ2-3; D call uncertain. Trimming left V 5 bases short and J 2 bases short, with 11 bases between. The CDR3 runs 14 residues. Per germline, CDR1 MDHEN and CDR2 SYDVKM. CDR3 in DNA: TGTGCCAGCAGTGAACACAGCTTCACAGATACGCAGTATTTT. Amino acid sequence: CASSEHSFTDTQYF.